Each of the 32 T cell receptor beta chains below was sequenced from the same sample in a study of CD8+ T cells in alopecia areata. Isolated RNA was reverse transcribed into cDNA used as the sequencing template. The table came from immunoSEQ multiplex PCR; TCRdb's copy has only in-frame clones and leaves some out. The sample gives approximately 30,000 clones, around 60% of which show up once; around 38% is in the top ten. Sequenced input: NKG2D-high CD8+ T cells sorted from blood. These receptors all come from a human donor with alopecia areata.

This chain uses TRBV28 with TRBJ2-7; D perhaps matches TRBD1 (6 bases). This CDR3 comprises 12 residues. Trimming cost V 3 bases and J 8 bases, with 11 bases left between them. Germline V gene lookup returns CDR1 MDHEN and CDR2 SYDVKM. The CDR3 DNA sequence: TGTGCCAGCAGTTTCACGGACAGTAAGCAGTACTTC. Translation gives CASSFTDSKQYF. The variable domain in full, with the rest retrieved from reference TRBV28 and TRBJ2-7, is DVKVTQSSRYLVKRTGEKVFLECVQDMDHENMFWYRQDPGLGLRLIYFSYDVKMKEKGDIPEGYSVSREKKERFSLILESASTNQTSMYLCASSFTDSKQYFGPGTRLTVT.

This chain joins TRBV29-1 and TRBJ1-1, with a tentative D call TRBD1 (6 bases). The length of the CDR3 is 12 residues. Germline V CDR1 and CDR2: SQVTM, ANQGSEA. Trimming left V 0 bases short and J 11 bases short, with 13 bases between. CDR3 in DNA: TGCAGCGTTGAAGACGGCAGGGGCTGGGCTTTCTTT. Encoded protein: CSVEDGRGWAFF.

The chain links TRBV11-2 to TRBJ2-5, with D unresolved. The CDR3 has 10 amino acids. Germline assignment: CDR1 SGHAT and CDR2 FQNNGV. The V end was cut by 3 bases, the J end by 5 bases, with 1 base between. The CDR3: CASSFETQYF. CDR3 nucleotides: TGTGCCAGCAGCTTTGAGACCCAGTACTTC.

The CDR3 here is CASSLQTGVMGNYGYTF. In nucleotides, the CDR3 is TGTGCCAGCAGTTTACAGACAGGGGTTATGGGTAACTATGGCTACACCTTC. The chain recombines TRBV27 with TRBJ1-2, with 8 bases that match TRBD1. This CDR3 is 17 amino acids long. Trimming cost V 2 bases and J 1 base; bases outside gene matches: 9. Per the germline V gene, CDR1 is MNHEY and CDR2 is SMNVEV (reference sequence).

This clone qualifies as medium-sized (0.01 to 0.1%). The chain combines TRBV28 with TRBJ2-7, with D hard to call. The germline gives CDR1 MDHEN, CDR2 SYDVKM. Trimming left V 2 bases short and J 9 bases short, with 17 bases between. This CDR3 comprises 14 residues. The CDR3 is CASSLRVRPEVQYF. In DNA, the CDR3 is TGTGCCAGCAGTTTACGGGTGCGGCCCGAGGTGCAGTACTTC.

This clone was counted only a few times. J is TRBJ2-1 and V is TRBV19; 10 positions agree with TRBD2. This CDR3 comprises 16 residues. The V and J ends lost 3 bases and 2 bases, in that order; junction bases with no gene match: 4. The germline CDR1 and CDR2 sequences are LNHDA and SQIVND (reference sequence). The CDR3 DNA is TGTGCCAGTAGTATGCTAGCGGGAGTTCCCTACAATGAGCAGTTCTTC. Translation: CASSMLAGVPYNEQFF.

The chain links TRBV4-3 to TRBJ1-4; the D is unclear. Trimming stripped 0 bases from V and 6 bases from J, with 14 bases between. The CDR3 length is 16 residues. The germline V gene encodes CDR1 LGHNA and CDR2 YSLEER. This chain's CDR3 is CASSQEEGGGHEKLFF. The CDR3 nucleotides read TGCGCCAGCAGCCAAGAAGAGGGTGGAGGTCATGAAAAACTGTTTTTT.

The rearrangement uses TRBV2 and TRBJ1-1; possible D gene TRBD1, 6 bases. The germline V and J ends were trimmed by 8 bases and 1 base, with 8 bases remaining between them. Germline CDR1 is SNHLY and CDR2 is FYNNEI. This CDR3 is 12 amino acids long. CDR3 in DNA: TGTGCCAGCGAACAGGGGAACACTGAAGCTTTCTTT. It encodes CASEQGNTEAFF.

This clone turned up a few times. The chain has TRBV6-5 and TRBJ2-5; D is possibly TRBD1 (7 bases). Germline values: CDR1 MNHEY, CDR2 SVGAGI. The CDR3 runs 13 residues. V shed 6 bases and J shed 2 bases, with 10 bases lying between them. CDR3 region: CASRRDRQETQYF. The DNA of the CDR3 is TGTGCCAGCAGGCGGGACAGACAAGAGACCCAGTACTTC.

The rearrangement links TRBV28 to TRBJ2-5; 11 positions match TRBD2. Looked up from germline, CDR1 is MDHEN and CDR2 is SYDVKM. CDR3 length: 17 residues. The V segment lost 3 bases and the J segment 5 bases; nucleotides outside the gene matches: 11. CDR3 sequence (DNA): TGTGCCAGCAGTTTTTTAGCGGGAGGGCCGGGCGGTGAGACCCAGTACTTC. Translating it yields CASSFLAGGPGGETQYF.

This clone was picked up a small number of times. CDR3 sequence reads: CASSKRGTLDYGYTF. In DNA, the CDR3 is TGTGCCAGCAGCAAAAGGGGGACACTTGACTATGGCTACACCTTC. The genes are TRBV21-1 and TRBJ1-2; TRBD1 is taken as the D call from the table, unchecked against the DNA. TRBV21-1 is noted as a pseudogene. This CDR3 region has 15 residues.

This clone was seen more than once but under ten times. The chain recombines TRBV2 with TRBJ2-7; D might be TRBD2 (5 bases). V was trimmed by 4 bases and J by 2 bases, leaving 9 bases between them. Germline CDR1 and CDR2: SNHLY and FYNNEI. The CDR3 totals 13 residues. The CDR3 coding sequence is TGTGCCAGCAGTGTTGCGGAGGCCTACGAGCAGTACTTC. This sequence encodes CASSVAEAYEQYF.

V usage is TRBV7-9 and J usage is TRBJ2-5, with 7 positions matching TRBD1. CDR1 is SEHNR, CDR2 FQNEAQ, per germline (reference sequence). CDR3 length: 14 amino acids. The trim removed 3 bases at V and 2 bases at J, leaving 3 bases unmatched. The CDR3 sequence: CASSFARGQETQYF. For the CDR3, the DNA is TGTGCCAGCAGCTTCGCCAGGGGGCAAGAGACCCAGTACTTC.

By share, this clone ranks as large. This chain connects TRBV4-1 to TRBJ2-1; D is perhaps TRBD1 or TRBD2 (5 bases each). V was pared by 0 bases and J by 2 bases, with 20 bases between. The CDR3 is made up of 19 amino acids. Germline V gene sequence: CDR1 MGHRA, CDR2 YSYEKL. CDR3 sequence reads: CASSQDRGPGSIAYNEQFF. Written as DNA, the CDR3 is TGCGCCAGCAGCCAAGATCGGGGCCCAGGGTCTATTGCCTACAATGAGCAGTTCTTC.

This chain links TRBV27 with TRBJ2-2; D possibly matches TRBD1 or TRBD2 (6 bases each). There are 16 residues in the CDR3. Germline CDR1 reads MNHEY; CDR2 reads SMNVEV (reference sequence). Between the trimmed V and J ends, which lost 1 base and 5 bases, there was a span of 14 bases. The CDR3 loop reads CASSLWGQGRTGELFF. The CDR3 DNA is TGTGCCAGCAGTTTATGGGGGCAGGGGAGGACCGGGGAGCTGTTTTTT.

This chain connects TRBV27 to TRBJ1-3, with 7 nucleotides matching TRBD1. The V gene end was trimmed by 5 bases and the J gene end by 0 bases; junction bases not matched to a gene: 7. CDR1 and CDR2 from the germline V gene are MNHEY and SMNVEV (reference sequence). The CDR3 consists of 16 residues. The CDR3 region has the DNA TGTGCCAGCAGTCCCTTCGGGACAGCCTCTGGAAACACCATATATTTT. Protein product: CASSPFGTASGNTIYF.

The CDR3 spells CASRTGPNQPQHF. The CDR3 nucleotides are TGTGCCAGCAGGACAGGGCCCAATCAGCCCCAGCATTTT. The chain uses TRBV27 and TRBJ1-5; the match to TRBD1 covers 7 bases. Germline V gene sequence: CDR1 MNHEY, CDR2 SMNVEV (reference sequence). The CDR3 runs to 13 residues. Trimming at V came to 6 bases and at J to 3 bases, leaving 2 bases not matched to a gene.

This chain joins TRBV7-3 and TRBJ2-3; 8 bases align to TRBD2. CDR3 length equals 18 residues. Germline-derived CDR1 and CDR2 are SGHTA and FQGTGA. The trim removed 0 bases at V and 2 bases at J, leaving 10 bases unmatched. CDR3 region: CASSLTNCGGTYTDTQYF. The CDR3 coding sequence is TGTGCCAGCAGCTTAACGAATTGCGGGGGGACCTACACAGATACGCAGTATTTT.

This clone turned up a few times. V gene TRBV10-2 combines with J gene TRBJ2-1; 8 positions agree with TRBD2. The CDR3 is 14 amino acids. V trimming: 4 bases; J trimming: 7 bases; junction bases outside the gene matches: 6. In germline, CDR1 is WSHSY, CDR2 SAAADI. The CDR3 DNA reads as TGCGCCAGCAGTGGCGTTAGCGGGGCGAATGAGCAGTTCTTC. Its translation is CASSGVSGANEQFF.

The chain uses TRBV2 and TRBJ1-4; 8 bases fit TRBD1. Germline assignment: CDR1 SNHLY and CDR2 FYNNEI. This CDR3 is 18 amino acids long. The V and J ends lost 0 bases and 2 bases, in that order; junction bases with no gene match: 8. CDR3 sequence: CASSEARTGRSTNEKLFF. In nucleotides, the CDR3 is TGTGCCAGCAGTGAAGCGAGGACAGGGAGAAGCACTAATGAAAAACTGTTTTTT.

DNA of the CDR3: TGTGCCAGCAGCCCGGCGGGCGTCAGAGAGACCCAGTACTTC. This sequence encodes CASSPAGVRETQYF. J is TRBJ2-5 and V is TRBV7-7; the D gene is possibly TRBD2 (5 bases). Trimming took off 5 bases at V and 4 bases at J, with 14 bases between the two ends. The CDR3 runs to 14 residues. Germline V lookup: CDR1 SSHAT, CDR2 FNYEAQ (reference sequence). The whole variable domain, remainder taken from reference TRBV7-7 and TRBJ2-5, is GAGVSQSPRYKVTKRGQDVTLRCDPISSHATLYWYQQALGQGPEFLTYFNYEAQPDKSGLPSDRFSAERPEGSISTLTIQRTEQRDSAMYRCASSPAGVRETQYFGPGTRLLVL.

V is TRBV29-1 and J is TRBJ1-2; no reliable D call. Per germline, CDR1 SQVTM and CDR2 ANQGSEA. V was trimmed by 5 bases and J by 8 bases, leaving 12 bases between them. The CDR3 runs to 11 residues. Here the CDR3 reads CSVPGFRGYTF. The CDR3 DNA follows: TGCAGCGTTCCCGGGTTTAGGGGCTACACCTTC.

The V and J genes are TRBV29-1 and TRBJ1-3; D is unresolved. Trimming pared 7 bases from V and 1 base from J, leaving 11 bases between. This CDR3 has 13 residues. CDR1 is SQVTM, CDR2 ANQGSEA, per germline. The CDR3 DNA follows: TGCAGCGCCGGGGAGGGATCTGGAAACACCATATATTTT. Its translation is CSAGEGSGNTIYF.

This clone was observed a handful of times. This chain connects TRBV2 to TRBJ2-2; D gene ambiguous. Trimming took off 6 bases at V and 2 bases at J, with 4 bases between the two ends. CDR1 is SNHLY and CDR2 is FYNNEI in the germline V gene. CDR3 size: 12 residues. CDR3 region: CASRENTGELFF. The CDR3 coding sequence is TGTGCCAGCAGGGAAAACACCGGGGAGCTGTTTTTT.

The J gene is TRBJ2-1, the V gene TRBV7-2, with TRBD1 matching 7 bases. Germline CDR1 is SGHTA and CDR2 is FQGNSA. The J segment lost 5 bases and the V segment lost 2 bases, leaving 9 bases of the junction unmatched. The CDR3 sequence is 16 residues long. The CDR3, as DNA: TGTGCCAGCAGCTTATTCATGACAGGGAGAGACAATGAGCAGTTCTTC. Its protein is CASSLFMTGRDNEQFF.

The CDR3 region has the DNA TGTGCCAGCAGTTCCTTCGGACAGGGGGCGAACTATGGCTACACCTTC. This sequence encodes CASSSFGQGANYGYTF. The rearrangement uses TRBV6-5 and TRBJ1-2; 11 bases fit TRBD1. This CDR3 has 16 amino acids. The V and J ends lost 4 bases and 2 bases, in that order; junction bases with no gene match: 6. Germline lookup yields CDR1 MNHEY and CDR2 SVGAGI.

This clone was detected a few times. The chain uses TRBV4-1 and TRBJ2-7, with 7 bases identical to TRBD2. The CDR3 extends over 15 amino acids. The germline V gene has CDR1 MGHRA and CDR2 YSYEKL. The V segment lost 1 base and the J segment 3 bases; nucleotides outside the gene matches: 6. In nucleotides, the CDR3 is TGCGCCAGCAGCCAAGTGGGCAGCGGGGACTACGAGCAGTACTTC. This encodes CASSQVGSGDYEQYF.

Details on this clone: The junction departs from germline at one end; a sequencing error may be responsible. The chain has TRBV27 and TRBJ2-1, with D unclear. CDR1 and CDR2 from the germline V gene are MNHEY and SMNVEV (reference sequence). CDR3 length: 9 residues. The CDR3 reads CASGNWNVF. The CDR3 DNA reads TGTGCCAGCGGGAACTGGAACGTCTTC.

This rearrangement joins TRBV30 to TRBJ2-7; 9 bases fit TRBD1. CDR1 and CDR2 from the germline V gene are GTSNPN and SVGIG (reference sequence). The CDR3 covers 13 residues. J lost 2 bases, V lost 2 bases, and 1 base had no gene match. CDR3 in amino acids: CAWSTGGPYEQYF. CDR3 nucleotides: TGTGCCTGGAGTACAGGGGGCCCCTACGAGCAGTACTTC.

This sequence joins TRBV5-1 and TRBJ2-1; D is uncertain. Germline V gene lookup returns CDR1 SGHRS and CDR2 YFSETQ. Trimming cost V 6 bases and J 0 bases, with 7 bases left between them. CDR3 length: 13 amino acids. The CDR3 coding sequence is TGCGCCAGCAAAGCTAACTCCTACAATGAGCAGTTCTTC. It translates to CASKANSYNEQFF.

The table lists this clone with many counts. J is TRBJ2-3 and V is TRBV7-9; the D gene is possibly TRBD2 (7 bases). CDR1 and CDR2 from the germline V gene are SEHNR and FQNEAQ (reference sequence). This CDR3 is 16 amino acids long. V gave up 6 bases and J gave up 4 bases, with 20 bases separating them. The CDR3 loop reads CASSPQTRGAPDTQYF. The CDR3 coding sequence is TGTGCCAGCAGTCCCCAGACCCGGGGGGCCCCAGATACGCAGTATTTT.

This rearrangement joins TRBV2 to TRBJ2-5, with D possibly TRBD2 on 6 matching bases. Germline CDR1 SNHLY, CDR2 FYNNEI. The CDR3 consists of 16 residues. The V end was cut by 6 bases, the J end by 5 bases, with 22 bases between. The CDR3 region is CASRGGPVTVAETQYF. For the CDR3, the DNA is TGTGCCAGCAGGGGGGGTCCCGTGACAGTGGCGGAGACCCAGTACTTC.